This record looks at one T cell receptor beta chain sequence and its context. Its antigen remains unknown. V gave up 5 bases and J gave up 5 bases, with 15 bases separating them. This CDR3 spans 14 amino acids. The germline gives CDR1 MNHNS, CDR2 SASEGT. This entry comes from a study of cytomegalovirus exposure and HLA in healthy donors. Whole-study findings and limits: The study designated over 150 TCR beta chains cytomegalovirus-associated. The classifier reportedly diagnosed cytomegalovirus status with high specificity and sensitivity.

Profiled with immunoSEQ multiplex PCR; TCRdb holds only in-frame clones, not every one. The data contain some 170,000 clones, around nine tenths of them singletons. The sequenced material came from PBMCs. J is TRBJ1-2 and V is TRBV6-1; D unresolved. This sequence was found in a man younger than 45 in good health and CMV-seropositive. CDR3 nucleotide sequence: TGTGCCAGCAGTTTTCCTGACCTGGCATATGGCTACACCTTC. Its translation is CASSFPDLAYGYTF.